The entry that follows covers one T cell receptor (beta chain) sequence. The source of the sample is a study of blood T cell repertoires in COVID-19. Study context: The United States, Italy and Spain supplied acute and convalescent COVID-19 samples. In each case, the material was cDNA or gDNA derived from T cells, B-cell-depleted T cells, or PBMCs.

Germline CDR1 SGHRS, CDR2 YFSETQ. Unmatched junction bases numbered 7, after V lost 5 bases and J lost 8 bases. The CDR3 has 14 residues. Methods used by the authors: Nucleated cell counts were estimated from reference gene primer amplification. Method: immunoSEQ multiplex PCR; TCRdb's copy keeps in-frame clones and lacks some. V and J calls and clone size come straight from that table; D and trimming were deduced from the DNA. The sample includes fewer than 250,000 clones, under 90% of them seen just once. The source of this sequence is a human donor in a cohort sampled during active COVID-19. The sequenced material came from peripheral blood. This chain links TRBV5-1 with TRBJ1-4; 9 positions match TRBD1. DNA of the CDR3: TGCGCCAGCAGTTCCGGGACAGGGAGAGAAAAACTGTTTTTT. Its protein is CASSSGTGREKLFF. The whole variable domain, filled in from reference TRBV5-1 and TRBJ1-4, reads KAGVTQTPRYLIKTRGQQVTLSCSPISGHRSVSWYQQTPGQGLQFLFEYFSETQRNKGNFPGRFSGRQFSNSRSEMNVSTLELGDSALYLCASSSGTGREKLFFGSGTQLSVL.